This T cell receptor beta chain was identified in a study of cytomegalovirus exposure and HLA in healthy donors. Study context: In terms of ancestry, the Caucasian-associated cluster contained 80% to 90% of the approximately 380 genotyped donors. General observations from the study: A classifier reportedly called cytomegalovirus status with high sensitivity and specificity.

About this clone itself: Its antigen is as yet unknown.

Vbeta (60) and Jbeta (13) primers were used in the PCR. Original data processing: It was a later analysis that counted about 80 million unique TCR beta chains, of which approximately 11 million were shared. The protocol was immunoSEQ multiplex PCR, while the TCRdb copy is restricted to in-frame clones and leaves out a portion. V, J and clone size are those of that table, while D and trimming were read from the DNA. The data show about 200,000 clones, roughly 80% seen once. The origin of this receptor is a young woman in good health and CMV-seronegative. What was sequenced was PBMCs.

Written as DNA, the CDR3 is TGTGCCAGCAGCAGAGGAACGTCGGATGAGCAGTTCTTC. Translating it yields CASSRGTSDEQFF. The rearrangement links TRBV7-2 to TRBJ2-1; D is unclear. Germline V gene lookup returns CDR1 SGHTA and CDR2 FQGNSA. This CDR3 contains 13 residues. The V end was cut by 5 bases, the J end by 8 bases, with 13 bases between.